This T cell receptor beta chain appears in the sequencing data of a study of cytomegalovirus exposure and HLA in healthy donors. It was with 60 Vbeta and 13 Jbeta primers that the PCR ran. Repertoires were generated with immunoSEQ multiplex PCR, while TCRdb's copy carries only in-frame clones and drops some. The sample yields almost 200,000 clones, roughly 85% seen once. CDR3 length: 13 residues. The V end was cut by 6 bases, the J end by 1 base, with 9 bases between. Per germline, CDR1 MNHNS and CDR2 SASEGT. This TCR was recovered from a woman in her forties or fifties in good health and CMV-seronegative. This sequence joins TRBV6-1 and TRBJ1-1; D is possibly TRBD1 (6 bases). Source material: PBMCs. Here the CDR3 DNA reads TGTGCCAGCAGCGGACAGCCGAACACTGAAGCTTTCTTT. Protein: CASSGQPNTEAFF.